This T cell receptor beta chain came from a study of early stage breast cancer tumors. V was clipped by 3 bases and J by 6 bases, with 12 bases between them. The CDR3 is 13 residues long. Germline CDR1 SGDLS, CDR2 YYNGEE. The assay was immunoSEQ multiplex PCR, and TCRdb's table has in-frame clones only and misses some. The sample lists about 6,000 clones; around 84% were seen once. The gene calls are TRBV9 and TRBJ1-2; D gene uncertain. Sequenced input: normal breast tissue next to the tumor. The sequence was collected from a person aged 65-85 years with breast cancer. The CDR3 region has the DNA TGTGCCAGCAGCGCCCCCGTTTTAGATGGCTACACCTTC. Its translation is CASSAPVLDGYTF.